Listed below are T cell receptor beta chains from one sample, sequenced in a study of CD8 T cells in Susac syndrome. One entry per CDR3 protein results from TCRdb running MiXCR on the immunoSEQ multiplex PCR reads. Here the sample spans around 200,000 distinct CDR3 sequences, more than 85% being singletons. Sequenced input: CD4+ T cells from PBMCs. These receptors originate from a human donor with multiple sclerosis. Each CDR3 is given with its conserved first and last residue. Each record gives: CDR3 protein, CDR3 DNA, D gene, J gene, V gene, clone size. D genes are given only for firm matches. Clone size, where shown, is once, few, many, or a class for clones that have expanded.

CDR3aa: CSVDTGTREQYF
CDR3nt: TGCAGCGTTGACACCGGGACCAGGGAGCAGTACTTC
d_gene: .
j_gene: TRBJ2-7
v_gene: TRBV29-1
abundance: .

CDR3aa: CSDIGQPYTFGTEAFF
CDR3nt: TGCAGCGATATCGGACAGCCATATACTTTTGGCACTGAAGCTTTCTTT
d_gene: .
j_gene: TRBJ1-1
v_gene: TRBV29-1
abundance: .

CDR3aa: CASSQDRQGWASGANVLTF
CDR3nt: TGTGCCAGCAGCCAAGACAGACAGGGTTGGGCTTCTGGGGCCAACGTCCTGACTTTC
d_gene: TRBD1
j_gene: TRBJ2-6
v_gene: TRBV4-2
abundance: .

CDR3aa: CASSKTGGYEQYF
CDR3nt: TGTGCCAGCTCAAAGACAGGAGGTTACGAGCAGTACTTC
d_gene: .
j_gene: TRBJ2-7
v_gene: TRBV18
abundance: .

CDR3aa: CSVSGTGFLEQYF
CDR3nt: TGCAGCGTGTCGGGGACAGGGTTCCTCGAGCAGTACTTC
d_gene: TRBD1
j_gene: TRBJ2-7
v_gene: TRBV29-1
abundance: .

CDR3aa: CASSLDGTSNQPQHF
CDR3nt: TGCGCCAGCAGCTTGGACGGCACTAGCAATCAGCCCCAGCATTTT
d_gene: .
j_gene: TRBJ1-5
v_gene: TRBV5-1
abundance: .

CDR3aa: CAIRRGLRDEQFF
CDR3nt: TGTGCCATCAGGAGGGGGCTTAGGGATGAGCAGTTCTTC
d_gene: TRBD1
j_gene: TRBJ2-1
v_gene: TRBV10-3
abundance: once

CDR3aa: CSARGWGRISDEQFF
CDR3nt: TGCAGTGCTAGAGGCTGGGGGCGCATTAGCGATGAGCAGTTCTTC
d_gene: .
j_gene: TRBJ2-1
v_gene: TRBV20-1
abundance: .

CDR3aa: CASSSPNEQFF
CDR3nt: TGTGCCAGCAGCTCGCCCAATGAGCAGTTCTTC
d_gene: .
j_gene: TRBJ2-1
v_gene: TRBV11-2
abundance: .

CDR3aa: CSARVNRKAFF
CDR3nt: TGCAGTGCTAGGGTGAACAGAAAAGCTTTCTTT
d_gene: .
j_gene: TRBJ1-1
v_gene: TRBV20-1
abundance: once

CDR3aa: CASRAPGGGEQYF
CDR3nt: TGTGCCAGCCGGGCCCCGGGGGGTGGCGAGCAGTACTTC
d_gene: TRBD2
j_gene: TRBJ2-7
v_gene: TRBV19
abundance: once

CDR3aa: CSVGRRGYYNEQFF
CDR3nt: TGCAGCGTTGGCAGGAGGGGATACTACAATGAGCAGTTCTTC
d_gene: .
j_gene: TRBJ2-1
v_gene: TRBV29-1
abundance: .

CDR3aa: CASSFSPTRGYTF
CDR3nt: TGTGCCAGCAGTTTTAGTCCCACCCGGGGCTACACCTTC
d_gene: .
j_gene: TRBJ1-2
v_gene: TRBV12-3/TRBV12-4
abundance: .

CDR3aa: CSVEGPGQGAREQYF
CDR3nt: TGCAGCGTCGAGGGCCCGGGACAGGGGGCTCGGGAGCAGTACTTC
d_gene: TRBD1
j_gene: TRBJ2-7
v_gene: TRBV29-1
abundance: .

CDR3aa: CSVYETSGYNEQFF
CDR3nt: TGCAGCGTTTACGAGACTAGCGGATACAATGAGCAGTTCTTC
d_gene: TRBD2
j_gene: TRBJ2-1
v_gene: TRBV29-1
abundance: .

CDR3aa: CSVQVVRASTDTQYF
CDR3nt: TGCAGCGTTCAGGTTGTAAGGGCTAGCACAGATACGCAGTATTTT
d_gene: .
j_gene: TRBJ2-3
v_gene: TRBV29-1
abundance: .

CDR3aa: CAWSVLWGAGNTIYF
CDR3nt: TGTGCCTGGAGTGTACTTTGGGGAGCTGGAAACACCATATATTTT
d_gene: .
j_gene: TRBJ1-3
v_gene: TRBV30
abundance: .

CDR3aa: CASSGGQTYEQYF
CDR3nt: TGTGCCAGCAGCGGGGGCCAAACCTACGAGCAGTACTTC
d_gene: .
j_gene: TRBJ2-7
v_gene: TRBV9
abundance: few

CDR3aa: CASSQSGENTGELFF
CDR3nt: TGTGCCAGCAGCCAGAGCGGGGAGAACACCGGGGAGCTGTTTTTT
d_gene: TRBD2
j_gene: TRBJ2-2
v_gene: TRBV3-1
abundance: .

CDR3aa: CAGESALGIAFF
CDR3nt: TGTGCCGGGGAATCGGCCCTGGGGATAGCTTTCTTT
d_gene: .
j_gene: TRBJ1-1
v_gene: TRBV25-1
abundance: .

CDR3aa: CATWTGFGNTIYF
CDR3nt: TGTGCCACATGGACAGGGTTTGGAAACACCATATATTTT
d_gene: TRBD1
j_gene: TRBJ1-3
v_gene: TRBV2
abundance: .

CDR3aa: CASSLRVEAGTETQYF
CDR3nt: TGTGCCAGCAGCTTACGAGTGGAAGCGGGGACAGAGACCCAGTACTTC
d_gene: TRBD2
j_gene: TRBJ2-5
v_gene: TRBV11-1
abundance: .

CDR3aa: CASSLWLPGINQPQHF
CDR3nt: TGTGCCAGCAGCTTATGGCTCCCTGGGATCAATCAGCCCCAGCATTTT
d_gene: .
j_gene: TRBJ1-5
v_gene: TRBV7-9
abundance: .

CDR3aa: CSARAYPNTGELFF
CDR3nt: TGCAGTGCTAGAGCCTACCCGAACACCGGGGAGCTGTTTTTT
d_gene: .
j_gene: TRBJ2-2
v_gene: TRBV20-1
abundance: .

CDR3aa: CASSLESGARASTDTQYF
CDR3nt: TGTGCCAGCAGTCTCGAGTCGGGGGCTCGTGCTAGCACAGATACGCAGTATTTT
d_gene: .
j_gene: TRBJ2-3
v_gene: TRBV27
abundance: .

CDR3aa: CSARVGGHTTGTEAFF
CDR3nt: TGCAGTGCTAGAGTGGGAGGACACACCACGGGCACTGAAGCTTTCTTT
d_gene: .
j_gene: TRBJ1-1
v_gene: TRBV20-1
abundance: .

CDR3aa: CSTMGLAVDTQYF
CDR3nt: TGCAGTACAATGGGACTAGCAGTAGATACGCAGTATTTT
d_gene: TRBD2
j_gene: TRBJ2-3
v_gene: TRBV20-1
abundance: once

CDR3aa: CASSDQRTEAFF
CDR3nt: TGTGCCAGCAGTGACCAACGGACTGAAGCTTTCTTT
d_gene: .
j_gene: TRBJ1-1
v_gene: TRBV2
abundance: .

CDR3aa: CASRRNKGDTEAFF
CDR3nt: TGTGCCAGCAGAAGGAATAAGGGAGACACTGAAGCTTTCTTT
d_gene: .
j_gene: TRBJ1-1
v_gene: TRBV5-4
abundance: .

CDR3aa: CASSQRGWETQYF
CDR3nt: TGTGCCAGCAGCCAAAGGGGTTGGGAGACCCAGTACTTC
d_gene: .
j_gene: TRBJ2-5
v_gene: TRBV3-1
abundance: .

CDR3aa: CATSREGHQDPYNSPLHF
CDR3nt: TGTGCCACCAGCAGAGAGGGACACCAAGACCCCTATAATTCACCCCTCCACTTT
d_gene: .
j_gene: TRBJ1-6
v_gene: TRBV15
abundance: .